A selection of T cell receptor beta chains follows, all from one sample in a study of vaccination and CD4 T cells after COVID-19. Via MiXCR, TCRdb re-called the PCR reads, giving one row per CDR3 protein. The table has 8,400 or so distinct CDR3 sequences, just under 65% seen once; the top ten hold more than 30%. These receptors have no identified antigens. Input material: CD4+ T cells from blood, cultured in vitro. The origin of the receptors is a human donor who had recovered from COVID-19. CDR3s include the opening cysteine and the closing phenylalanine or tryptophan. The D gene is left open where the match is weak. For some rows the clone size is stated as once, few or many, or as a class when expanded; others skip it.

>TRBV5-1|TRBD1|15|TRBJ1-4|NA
TGCGCCAGCAGCTTCCGGGACAGCCATAATGAAAAACTGTTTTTT
CASSFRDSHNEKLFF
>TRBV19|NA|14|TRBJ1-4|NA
TGTGCCAGTAACGCCAGAGGCTCAGAGGAAAAACTGTTTTTT
CASNARGSEEKLFF
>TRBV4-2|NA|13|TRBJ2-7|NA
TGTGCCAGCAGCCAAGATCAGGGTTACGAGCAGTACTTC
CASSQDQGYEQYF
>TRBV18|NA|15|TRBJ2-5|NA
TGTGCCAGCTCACTCACAAGACAGACGCGGGAGACCCAGTACTTC
CASSLTRQTRETQYF
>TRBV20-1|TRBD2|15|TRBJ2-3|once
TGCAGTGCTAGTGGACTAGCGGGGGACACAGATACGCAGTATTTT
CSASGLAGDTDTQYF
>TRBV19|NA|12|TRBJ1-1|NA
TGTGCCAGTAGTTCCGGGGGTCATCAAGCTTTCTTT
CASSSGGHQAFF
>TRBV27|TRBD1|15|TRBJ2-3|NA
TGTGCCAGCAGCCGTAGGGACAGAAGCACAGATACGCAGTATTTT
CASSRRDRSTDTQYF
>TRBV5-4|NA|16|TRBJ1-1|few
TGTGCCAGCAGCGCCTCCCCAGGGAAGCAGAACACTGAAGCTTTCTTT
CASSASPGKQNTEAFF
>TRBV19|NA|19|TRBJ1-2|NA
TGTGCCAGTAGTATAGCCACCAGTATTTGGGACACAGGGACCTATGGCTACACCTTC
CASSIATSIWDTGTYGYTF
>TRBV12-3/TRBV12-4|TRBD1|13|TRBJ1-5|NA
TGTGCCAGCAGTTCGGGACAGAATCAGCCCCAGCATTTT
CASSSGQNQPQHF
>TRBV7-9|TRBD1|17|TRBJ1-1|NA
TGTGCCAGCAGCTACTTGAACCCGGGACAGGCGAACACTGAAGCTTTCTTT
CASSYLNPGQANTEAFF
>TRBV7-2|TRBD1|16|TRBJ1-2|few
TGTGCCAGCAGCTTAGGTCTGGGCCAGGGGGCATGGGGCTACACCTTC
CASSLGLGQGAWGYTF
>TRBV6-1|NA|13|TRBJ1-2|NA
TGTGCCAGCAGTGGGGGGCCTAACTATGGCTACACCTTC
CASSGGPNYGYTF
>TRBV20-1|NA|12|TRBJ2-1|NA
TGCAGTGCTAGCAGCTCGTACAATGAGCAGTTCTTC
CSASSSYNEQFF
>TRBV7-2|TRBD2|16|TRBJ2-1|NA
TGTGCCAGCAGCAAATTGACTAGCGGGGGGGCCGGTGAGCAGTTCTTC
CASSKLTSGGAGEQFF
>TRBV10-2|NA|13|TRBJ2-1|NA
TGCGCCAGCAGCGACCAACTGGGGGATGAGCAGTTCTTC
CASSDQLGDEQFF
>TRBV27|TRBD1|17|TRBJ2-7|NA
TGTGCCAGCAGCCTTACCGTGACAGGGTTGGGCCTCTACGAGCAGTACTTC
CASSLTVTGLGLYEQYF
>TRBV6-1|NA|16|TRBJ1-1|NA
TGTGCCAGCAGTGATAGCCAACGGAGGGGCAATACTGAAGCTTTCTTT
CASSDSQRRGNTEAFF
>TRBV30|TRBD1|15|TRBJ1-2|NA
TGTGCCTGGAGTCCCCCTTGGACAGGGGACTATGGCTACACCTTC
CAWSPPWTGDYGYTF
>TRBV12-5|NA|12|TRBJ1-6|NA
TGTGCTAGTGGTTTAGAAACTTCACCCCTCCACTTT
CASGLETSPLHF
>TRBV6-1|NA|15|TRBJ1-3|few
TGTGCCAGCAGTGAAGTGGCGCTCTCTGGAAACACCATATATTTT
CASSEVALSGNTIYF
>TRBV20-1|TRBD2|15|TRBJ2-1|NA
TGCAGTGCTTTCCCTAGCGGGAGGTCCTACAATGAGCAGTTCTTC
CSAFPSGRSYNEQFF
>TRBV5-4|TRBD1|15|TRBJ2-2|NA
TGTGCCAGCAGCCGGCAGGGGGCGAACACCGGGGAGCTGTTTTTT
CASSRQGANTGELFF